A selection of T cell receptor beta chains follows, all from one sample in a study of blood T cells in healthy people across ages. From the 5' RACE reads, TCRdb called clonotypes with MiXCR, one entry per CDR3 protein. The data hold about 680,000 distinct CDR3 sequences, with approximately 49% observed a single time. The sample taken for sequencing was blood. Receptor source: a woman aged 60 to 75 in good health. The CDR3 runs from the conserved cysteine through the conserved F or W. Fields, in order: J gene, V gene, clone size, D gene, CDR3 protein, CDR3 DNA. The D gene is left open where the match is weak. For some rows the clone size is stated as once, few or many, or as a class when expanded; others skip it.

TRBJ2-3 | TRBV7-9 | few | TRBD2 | CASSSATSGNTDTQYF | TGTGCCAGCAGCTCAGCTACTAGCGGGAACACAGATACGCAGTATTTT
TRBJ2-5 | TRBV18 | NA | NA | CASSPAGISYNEQYF | TGTGCCAGCTCACCAGCGGGAATATCCTACAATGAGCAGTACTTC
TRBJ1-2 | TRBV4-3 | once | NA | CAISQDAAAFGGYTF | TGCGCCATCAGCCAAGACGCCGCTGCATTTGGAGGCTACACCTTC
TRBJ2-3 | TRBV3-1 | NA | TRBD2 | CASSHFWRREVGATDTQYF | TGTGCCAGCAGCCACTTCTGGCGGCGGGAGGTGGGGGCGACAGATACGCAGTATTTT
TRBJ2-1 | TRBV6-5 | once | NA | CASSYHTRYNEQFF | TGTGCCAGCAGTTACCACACTAGGTACAATGAGCAGTTCTTC
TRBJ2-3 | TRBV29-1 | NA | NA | CSVEVGGRVPTDTQYF | TGCAGCGTTGAAGTAGGAGGGAGAGTTCCCACAGATACGCAGTATTTT
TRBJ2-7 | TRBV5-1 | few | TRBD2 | CASSLSRGLAGYEQYF | TGCGCCAGCAGCTTGTCCCGAGGACTAGCTGGTTACGAGCAGTACTTC
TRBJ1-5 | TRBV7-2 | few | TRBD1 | CASTYDRVGNQPQHF | TGTGCCAGCACTTATGACAGGGTAGGCAATCAGCCCCAGCATTTT
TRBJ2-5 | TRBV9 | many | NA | CASSFTGLQETQYF | TGTGCCAGCAGCTTCACCGGACTGCAAGAGACCCAGTACTTC
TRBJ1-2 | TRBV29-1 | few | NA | CQRGGSVHGYTF | TGCCAGCGTGGGGGATCCGTACACGGCTACACCTTC
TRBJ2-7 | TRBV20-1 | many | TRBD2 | CSARLAGTYEQYF | TGCAGCGCTCGACTAGCGGGGACCTACGAGCAGTACTTC
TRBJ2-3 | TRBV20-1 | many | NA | CSAMAGTSTDTQYF | TGCAGTGCTATGGCGGGGACTAGCACAGATACGCAGTATTTT
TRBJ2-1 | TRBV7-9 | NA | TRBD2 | CASSSSGSLSLEQFF | TGTGCCAGCAGCTCTAGCGGGAGTTTGTCCCTTGAGCAGTTCTTC
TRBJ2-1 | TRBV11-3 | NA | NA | CASSLDVDRLFF | TGTGCCAGCAGCTTAGATGTGGATCGTCTGTTCTTC
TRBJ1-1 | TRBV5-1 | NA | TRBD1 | CASSLTGGKFTEAFF | TGCGCCAGCAGCCTCACAGGGGGCAAGTTCACTGAAGCTTTCTTT
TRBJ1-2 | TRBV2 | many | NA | CANRGQGFGYTF | TGTGCCAATAGGGGCCAAGGTTTCGGCTACACCTTC
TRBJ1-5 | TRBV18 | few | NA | CASSPIGPGAQPQHF | TGTGCCAGCTCACCAATTGGACCCGGGGCTCAGCCCCAGCATTTT
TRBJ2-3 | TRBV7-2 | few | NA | CASSLALRTDTQYF | TGTGCCAGCAGTTTGGCCCTCCGCACAGATACGCAGTATTTT
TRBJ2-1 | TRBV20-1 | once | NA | CSAIPTSSQGRFF | TGCAGTGCTATCCCCACTAGCTCCCAAGGGCGGTTCTTC
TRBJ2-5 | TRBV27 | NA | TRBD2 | CASSPILAGEGETQYF | TGTGCCAGCAGTCCAATTCTAGCGGGAGAGGGAGAGACCCAGTACTTC
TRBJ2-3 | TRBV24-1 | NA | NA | CATSDDQPGLPADTQYF | TGTGCCACCAGTGATGATCAACCGGGGCTACCGGCGGATACGCAGTATTTT
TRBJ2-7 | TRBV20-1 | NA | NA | CSARDRTTGSSYEQYF | TGCAGTGCTAGAGATCGCACCACTGGCAGCTCCTACGAGCAGTACTTC
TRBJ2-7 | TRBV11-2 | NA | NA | CASSLDNGEYYEQYF | TGTGCCAGCAGCTTAGATAATGGGGAGTACTACGAGCAGTACTTC
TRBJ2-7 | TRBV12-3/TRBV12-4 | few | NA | CASSPMTPRGVYEQYF | TGTGCCAGCAGTCCCATGACCCCACGTGGGGTCTACGAGCAGTACTTC
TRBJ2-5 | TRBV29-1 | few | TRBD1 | CSGRDRSLQETQYF | TGCAGCGGCCGGGACAGGAGTCTCCAAGAGACCCAGTACTTC
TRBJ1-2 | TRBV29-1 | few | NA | CSVDGGPKRGYTF | TGCAGCGTTGATGGGGGTCCTAAGAGGGGCTACACCTTC
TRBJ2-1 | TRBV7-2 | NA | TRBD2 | CASSLEGSGSHNEQFF | TGTGCCAGCAGCTTAGAGGGTAGCGGGAGTCACAATGAGCAGTTCTTC
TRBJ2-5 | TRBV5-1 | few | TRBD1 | CASSTGQAGETQYF | TGCGCCAGCAGCACGGGACAGGCAGGAGAGACCCAGTACTTC
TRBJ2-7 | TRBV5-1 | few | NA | CASSLSSGKSSYEQYF | TGCGCCAGCAGCTTAAGCAGCGGAAAGAGCTCCTACGAGCAGTACTTC
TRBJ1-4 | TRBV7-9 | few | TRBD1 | CASSLDRGRGEKLFF | TGTGCCAGCAGCTTAGACAGGGGGCGCGGTGAAAAACTGTTTTTT
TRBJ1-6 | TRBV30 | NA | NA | CAWSVGTNNSPLHF | TGTGCCTGGAGCGTCGGGACAAATAATTCACCCCTCCACTTT
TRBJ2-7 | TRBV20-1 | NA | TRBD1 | CSARDARDSTYEQYF | TGCAGTGCTAGAGACGCGAGGGACAGCACCTACGAGCAGTACTTC
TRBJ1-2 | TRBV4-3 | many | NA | CASSQDGHYGYTF | TGCGCCAGCAGCCAGGACGGCCACTATGGCTACACCTTC
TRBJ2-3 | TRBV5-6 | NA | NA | CASSIAVDTQYF | TGTGCCAGCAGCATAGCAGTAGATACGCAGTATTTT
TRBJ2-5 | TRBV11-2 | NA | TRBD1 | CVSSFSHRTGTYQETQYF | TGTGTCAGCAGCTTTTCTCATCGGACAGGGACGTACCAAGAGACCCAGTACTTC
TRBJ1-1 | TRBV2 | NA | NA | CASSEDGAMSTEAFF | TGTGCCAGCAGTGAAGATGGGGCGATGAGTACTGAAGCTTTCTTT
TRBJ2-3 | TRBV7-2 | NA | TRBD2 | CASSIGWTSATDTQYF | TGTGCCAGCAGCATCGGGTGGACTAGCGCGACAGATACGCAGTATTTT
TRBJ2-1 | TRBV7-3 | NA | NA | CASSLSDMANEQFF | TGTGCCAGCAGCTTAAGCGACATGGCCAATGAGCAGTTCTTC
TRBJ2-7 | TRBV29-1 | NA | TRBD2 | CSVDVAGSCEQYF | TGCAGCGTTGACGTAGCGGGAAGCTGCGAGCAGTACTTC
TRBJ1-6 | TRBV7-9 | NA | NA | CASSSALRGSYNSPPHF | TGTGCCAGCAGTTCCGCTCTAAGGGGCTCCTATAATTCACCCCCCCACTTT
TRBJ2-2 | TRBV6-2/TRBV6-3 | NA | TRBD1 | CASRPGGFAGELFF | TGTGCCAGCAGACCAGGGGGCTTCGCCGGGGAGCTGTTTTTT
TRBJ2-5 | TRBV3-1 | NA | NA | CASRTQNRDNMTSSETQYF | TGTGCCAGCAGAACCCAAAACCGGGACAACATGACTAGCAGTGAGACCCAGTACTTC
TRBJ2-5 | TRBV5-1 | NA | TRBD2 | CASSPAAGGRGETQYF | TGCGCCAGCAGCCCAGCAGCCGGGGGGAGAGGAGAGACCCAGTACTTC
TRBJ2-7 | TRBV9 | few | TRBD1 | CASSPLGTGGYEQYF | TGTGCCAGCAGCCCACTAGGGACAGGGGGCTACGAGCAGTACTTC